This record looks at one TCR beta chain sequence and its context. What it recognizes is unknown. This sample was taken from a study of OX40 agonist ivuxolimab in advanced cancers. Study at large: Patients in dose escalation had liver, melanoma, kidney or head and neck cancers. Study observations and caveats: Among the least clonally expanded were partial responders at 0.1-3.0 mg/kg.

Here immunoSEQ multiplex PCR was the method, and the copy in TCRdb shows in-frame clones only, minus some. The table includes 65,000 to 75,000 clones, 70% to 90% detected once. The germline gives CDR1 SNHLY, CDR2 FYNNEI. The CDR3 is made up of 12 amino acids. V shed 6 bases and J shed 4 bases, with 8 bases lying between them. Sample: CD4+ or CD8+ T cells sorted from blood, taken in a trial of the OX40 agonist ivuxolimab. This chain links TRBV2 with TRBJ2-3, with a tentative D call TRBD2 (6 bases). The sequence was obtained from an adult with an advanced solid tumor such as melanoma, head and neck, liver or kidney cancer. The DNA for the CDR3 is TGTGCCAGCAGGGAGGGAGCAGATACGCAGTATTTT. Amino acids: CASREGADTQYF. The whole variable domain, filled in from reference TRBV2 and TRBJ2-3, reads EPEVTQTPSHQVTQMGQEVILRCVPISNHLYFYWYRQILGQKVEFLVSFYNNEISEKSEIFDDQFSVERPDGSNFTLKIRSTKLEDSAMYFCASREGADTQYFGPGTRLTVL.